This T cell receptor (beta chain) was recorded in a study of OX40 agonist ivuxolimab in advanced cancers. General study findings and limits: Both CD4+ and CD8+ T cell populations in blood had undergone clonal expansion by week 6 at 0.1 to 3.0 mg/kg.

In the case of this clone: Antigen: not known.

The protocol was immunoSEQ multiplex PCR, while the TCRdb copy is restricted to in-frame clones and leaves out a portion. The sample holds about 36,000 clones, about 80% seen once. CDR1 is LGHNA, CDR2 YSLEER, per germline. Trimming left V 1 base short and J 2 bases short, with 11 bases between. The CDR3 runs to 15 residues. The clonotype comes from an adult with an advanced solid tumor such as melanoma, head and neck, liver or kidney cancer. V is TRBV4-3 and J is TRBJ1-1, with no clear D. Source: CD4+ or CD8+ T cells sorted from blood, taken in a trial of the OX40 agonist ivuxolimab. The CDR3, as DNA: TGCGCCAGCAGCCAAGTGTCCGGGTTTAACACTGAAGCTTTCTTT. Protein: CASSQVSGFNTEAFF.